These 26 T cell receptor beta chains came from one sample sequenced in a study of blood T cell repertoires in COVID-19. Profiling relied on immunoSEQ multiplex PCR, and the TCRdb table lists in-frame clones only, not all of them. The sample lists about 76,000 clones; around 88% were seen once. Sequences were obtained from peripheral blood. These receptors came from a human donor in a cohort sampled during active COVID-19.

The chain joins TRBV6-6 to TRBJ1-2, with TRBD1 matching 7 bases. Germline V gene data show CDR1 as MNHNY and CDR2 as SVGAGI (reference sequence). CDR3 length: 15 amino acids. V shed 6 bases and J 2 bases; nucleotides not matched to a gene: 9. The chain's CDR3 is CASSDRDVGNYGYTF. The DNA for the CDR3 is TGTGCCAGCAGCGACAGGGACGTGGGCAACTATGGCTACACCTTC.

This chain joins TRBV4-1 and TRBJ2-1; the match to TRBD1 covers 9 bases. J lost 10 bases, V lost 1 base, and 2 bases had no gene match. The CDR3 extends over 13 amino acids. Per the germline V gene, CDR1 is MGHRA and CDR2 is YSYEKL. This chain's CDR3 is CASSQGTGVEQFF. The DNA of the CDR3 is TGCGCCAGCAGCCAAGGGACAGGGGTAGAGCAGTTCTTC.

The chain employs TRBV5-1 and TRBJ2-6; possibly TRBD1 for D (6 bases). The CDR3 runs to 15 residues. The V and J ends lost 4 bases and 0 bases respectively, with 8 bases between them. The germline gives CDR1 SGHRS, CDR2 YFSETQ. CDR3 loop: CASSARGSGANVLTF. CDR3 DNA sequence: TGCGCCAGCAGCGCCAGGGGCTCTGGGGCCAACGTCCTGACTTTC.

DNA for the CDR3: TGCAGCGTCGGACCGGGACAGCGATACAATGAGCAGTTCTTC. Its translation is CSVGPGQRYNEQFF. This chain links TRBV29-1 with TRBJ2-1; 7 bases map to TRBD1. There are 14 residues in the CDR3. The V gene's germline CDR1 is SQVTM and CDR2 ANQGSEA. Germline trimming cut 6 bases from V and 4 bases from J; bases unmatched to any gene: 9.

V is TRBV19 and J is TRBJ2-3; 12 bases match TRBD2. V was pared by 7 bases and J by 6 bases, with 5 bases of the junction left unmatched. There are 14 residues in the CDR3. Germline V CDR1 and CDR2: LNHDA, SQIVND (reference sequence). CDR3: CASKTSGSVDTQYF. The DNA of the CDR3 is TGTGCCAGTAAGACTAGCGGGAGTGTTGATACGCAGTATTTT.

The chain combines TRBV2 with TRBJ2-7; D not resolved. Germline V lookup: CDR1 SNHLY, CDR2 FYNNEI. Between the trimmed V and J ends, which lost 4 bases and 8 bases, there was a span of 9 bases. The CDR3 has 11 amino acids. The CDR3 here is CASSGASKQYF. The CDR3 DNA is TGTGCCAGCAGTGGGGCTTCAAAGCAGTACTTC.

The J gene is TRBJ1-6, the V gene TRBV9; TRBD1 agrees at 12 bases. Germline V gene lookup returns CDR1 SGDLS and CDR2 YYNGEE. V lost 2 bases to trimming and J lost 9 bases; unmatched junction nucleotides: 6. The CDR3 covers 16 residues. The CDR3 protein is CASSVLGTGGSSPLHF. The CDR3 DNA sequence: TGTGCCAGCAGCGTTCTCGGGACAGGGGGCAGTTCACCCCTCCACTTT.

The J gene is TRBJ2-1, the V gene TRBV9, with 13 nucleotides matching TRBD2. This CDR3 is built from 16 residues. The V segment lost 3 bases and the J segment 9 bases; nucleotides outside the gene matches: 9. Germline assignment: CDR1 SGDLS and CDR2 YYNGEE. In nucleotides, the CDR3 is TGTGCCAGCAGCGAACCGGGACTAGCGGGAAGGGGTGAGCAGTTCTTC. Translation: CASSEPGLAGRGEQFF.

This clone was counted once. The chain couples TRBV6-2 or TRBV6-3 to TRBJ2-1; 13 nucleotides align to TRBD2. Germline trimming cut 6 bases from V and 4 bases from J; bases unmatched to any gene: 3. This CDR3 comprises 15 residues. Germline V gives CDR1 MNHEY, CDR2 SVGEGT. The CDR3 sequence: CASSRLAGGYNEQFF. CDR3 coding DNA: TGTGCCAGCAGCCGACTAGCGGGGGGTTACAATGAGCAGTTCTTC.

V and J are TRBV28 and TRBJ1-4; 7 bases are a match to TRBD1. The junction had 8 bases not matched to a gene; V was cut back by 2 bases and J by 17 bases. The CDR3 length is 12 residues. In germline, CDR1 is MDHEN, CDR2 SYDVKM. The CDR3 DNA follows: TGTGCCAGCAGTTTACGATCCGGGACAGTATTTTTT. Its translation: CASSLRSGTVFF.

The chain couples TRBV6-5 to TRBJ2-7; D might be TRBD1 (6 bases). CDR1 and CDR2 (germline): MNHEY, SVGAGI. The CDR3 extends over 15 amino acids. Trimming left V 0 bases short and J 1 base short, with 10 bases between. The CDR3 nucleotides read TGTGCCAGCAGTTACTCTACCAGGGGTTCCTACGAGCAGTACTTC. Its translation is CASSYSTRGSYEQYF.

The V and J genes are TRBV2 and TRBJ2-1; 9 bases map to TRBD2. V shed 5 bases, J shed 6 bases, and the junction held 2 bases outside the gene matches. The germline CDR1 and CDR2 sequences are SNHLY and FYNNEI. The CDR3 loop spans 13 amino acids. The CDR3 region has the DNA TGTGCCAGCAGTCTGGGACTAGCCAATGAGCAGTTCTTC. Amino acids: CASSLGLANEQFF.

This clone came up a few times. The rearrangement links TRBV5-1 to TRBJ2-2; 8 nucleotides match TRBD1. The J segment lost 2 bases and the V segment lost 4 bases, leaving 1 base of the junction unmatched. Per germline, CDR1 SGHRS and CDR2 YFSETQ. The CDR3 runs 14 residues. The CDR3 coding sequence is TGCGCCAGCAGCGGGACAGGAAACACCGGGGAGCTGTTTTTT. It encodes CASSGTGNTGELFF.

The chain is built from TRBV7-9 and TRBJ2-2, with TRBD2 matching 13 bases. J lost 6 bases, V lost 3 bases, and 7 bases had no gene match. The CDR3 has 17 residues. Germline-derived CDR1 and CDR2 are SEHNR and FQNEAQ (reference sequence). CDR3 DNA: TGTGCCAGCAGCTTCGGACTAGCGGGAGTCGCCGCCGGGGAGCTGTTTTTT. This codes for CASSFGLAGVAAGELFF.

The rearrangement uses TRBV7-6 and TRBJ1-4; D gene unclear. Germline values: CDR1 SGHVS, CDR2 FNYEAQ. The length of the CDR3 is 14 residues. The V end lost 2 bases, the J end lost 4 bases, and 8 bases lay between the germline ends. CDR3: CASSLSALNEKLFF. For the CDR3, the DNA is TGTGCCAGCAGCTTAAGCGCGCTTAATGAAAAACTGTTTTTT.

On this clone: Other DNA sequences in the same sample also yield this CDR3. The chain employs TRBV7-9 and TRBJ1-1; tentative D call: TRBD1 (6 bases). The ends were cut back, 3 bases at V and 2 bases at J, with 10 bases in the middle. The CDR3 has 14 amino acids. Germline-derived CDR1 and CDR2 are SEHNR and FQNEAQ (reference sequence). The CDR3: CASSFGGANTEAFF. The CDR3 bases are TGTGCCAGCAGCTTTGGGGGGGCCAACACTGAAGCTTTCTTT.

The J gene is TRBJ2-3, the V gene TRBV6-4, with 10 bases lining up with TRBD2. There are 15 residues in the CDR3. V trimming: 5 bases; J trimming: 3 bases; junction bases outside the gene matches: 5. Germline V gene lookup returns CDR1 MRHNA and CDR2 SNTAGT. The CDR3 DNA follows: TGTGCCAGCAGTTCTAGCGGGGGATCGACAGATACGCAGTATTTT. Translation: CASSSSGGSTDTQYF.

The chain employs TRBV19 and TRBJ1-1; 7 bases line up with TRBD1. CDR1 LNHDA and CDR2 SQIVND come from the germline V gene (reference sequence). CDR3 length: 15 amino acids. V shed 6 bases, J shed 3 bases, and the junction held 10 bases outside the gene matches. The CDR3 DNA is TGTGCCAGTAGAAGGGACAGAATTCGCGACACTGAAGCTTTCTTT. It yields the protein CASRRDRIRDTEAFF.

The chain is built from TRBV4-1 and TRBJ1-3; D is unresolved. The length of the CDR3 is 15 residues. Trimming took off 4 bases at V and 4 bases at J, with 14 bases between the two ends. The germline V gene encodes CDR1 MGHRA and CDR2 YSYEKL. CDR3 in amino acids: CASSPRGLGGNTIYF. The CDR3, as DNA: TGCGCCAGCAGCCCGCGTGGACTGGGAGGAAACACCATATATTTT.

This chain joins TRBV5-4 and TRBJ2-7; 7 nucleotides align to TRBD1. The CDR3 runs to 13 residues. V was pared by 9 bases and J by 3 bases, with 9 bases of the junction left unmatched. CDR1 is SGHNT and CDR2 is YYREEE in the germline V gene (reference sequence). The CDR3 reads CATKDRINYEQYF. As DNA, the CDR3 is TGTGCCACCAAGGACAGGATCAACTACGAGCAGTACTTC.

This clone showed up just once. The chain employs TRBV11-1 and TRBJ2-3; D is perhaps TRBD2 (6 bases). V lost 4 bases to trimming and J lost 1 base, with 9 bases between them. From germline, CDR1 is SGHAT and CDR2 FQDESV (reference sequence). The CDR3 runs to 14 residues. This CDR3 is CASSYAGRTDTQYF. The CDR3 DNA reads TGTGCCAGCAGCTATGCGGGACGCACAGATACGCAGTATTTT.

This clone was seen only a few times. The CDR3 loop is CASRAGTGFLDEQFF. The CDR3 DNA follows: TGTGCCAGCAGGGCCGGGACAGGGTTCTTGGATGAGCAGTTCTTC. The rearrangement joins TRBV7-9 to TRBJ2-1, with TRBD1 matching 9 bases. CDR1 is SEHNR, CDR2 FQNEAQ, per germline (reference sequence). The CDR3 consists of 15 residues. Losses at the gene ends were 6 bases for V and 8 bases for J; bases not matched to a gene: 11.

This clone was picked up one time. The V gene is TRBV19, the J gene TRBJ1-1, with D unresolved. Germline V lookup: CDR1 LNHDA, CDR2 SQIVND (reference sequence). V was shortened by 9 bases and J by 1 base, with 9 bases between the two germline ends. The CDR3 is made up of 12 amino acids. CDR3 bases: TGTGCCAGGGTACAACAGAACACTGAAGCTTTCTTT. Amino acids: CARVQQNTEAFF.

The rearrangement joins TRBV5-1 to TRBJ2-5; weak D call: TRBD1 (7 bases). There are 15 residues in the CDR3. CDR1 and CDR2 from the germline V gene are SGHRS and YFSETQ. V shed 3 bases and J shed 2 bases, with 14 bases lying between them. The CDR3 is CASSSPQGGQETQYF. In nucleotides, the CDR3 is TGCGCCAGCAGCTCGCCCCAGGGGGGACAAGAGACCCAGTACTTC.

This chain uses TRBV4-2 with TRBJ1-6; 9 bases are shared with TRBD1. The V and J ends lost 2 bases and 10 bases, in that order; junction bases with no gene match: 6. CDR1 LGHNA and CDR2 YNFKEQ come from the germline V gene. The CDR3 is 15 residues long. The CDR3 spells CASSQSQGAGSPLHF. CDR3 DNA sequence: TGTGCCAGCAGCCAATCACAGGGGGCCGGATCACCCCTCCACTTT.

The chain employs TRBV7-2 and TRBJ1-5; D unclear. This CDR3 contains 16 residues. The V gene's germline CDR1 is SGHTA and CDR2 FQGNSA. V gave up 2 bases and J gave up 6 bases, with 17 bases separating them. CDR3 DNA sequence: TGTGCCAGCAGCTTAACGTTTCGGGGTGATGGTCAGCCCCAGCATTTT. The encoded protein is CASSLTFRGDGQPQHF.